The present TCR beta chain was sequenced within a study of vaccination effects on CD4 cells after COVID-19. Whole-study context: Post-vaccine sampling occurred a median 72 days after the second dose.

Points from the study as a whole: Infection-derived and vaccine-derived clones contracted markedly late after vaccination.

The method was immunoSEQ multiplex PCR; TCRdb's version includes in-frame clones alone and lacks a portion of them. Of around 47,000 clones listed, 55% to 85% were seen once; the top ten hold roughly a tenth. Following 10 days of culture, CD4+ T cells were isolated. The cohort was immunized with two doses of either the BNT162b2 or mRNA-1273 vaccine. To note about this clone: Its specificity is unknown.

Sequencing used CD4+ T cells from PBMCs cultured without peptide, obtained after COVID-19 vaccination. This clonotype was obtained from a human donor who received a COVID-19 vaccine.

CDR3: CASSIAPSNTGELFF. The CDR3 region has the DNA TGTGCCAGTAGTATAGCGCCTAGCAACACCGGGGAGCTGTTTTTT. The rearrangement joins TRBV19 to TRBJ2-2; TRBD2 is a possible D gene (5 bases). The V gene lost 1 base and the J gene lost 2 bases, with 8 bases spanning the gap. In germline, CDR1 is LNHDA, CDR2 SQIVND (reference sequence). There are 15 residues in the CDR3.